This T cell receptor (beta chain) was sequenced during a study of shared clonotypes between healthy human individuals. Here immunoSEQ multiplex PCR was the method, and the copy in TCRdb shows in-frame clones only, minus some. The sample carries roughly 2,500,000 clones, 80% to 95% recorded once. The TCR comes from a man younger than 35 in good health. Some clones in this sample may be carry-over from other donors' samples. Sequencing was performed on naive CD4+ T cells from PBMCs. This sample's subset: CD45RA+ positively selected.

The CDR3 coding sequence is TGTGCCAGTAGGCCGGGGCCAAACAATGAGCAGTTCTTC. Encoded protein: CASRPGPNNEQFF. The rearrangement uses TRBV19 and TRBJ2-1, with D perhaps given as TRBD1 or TRBD2 (5 bases each). The germline CDR1 and CDR2 sequences are LNHDA and SQIVND (reference sequence). This CDR3 has 13 amino acids. V dropped 6 bases and J dropped 5 bases, with 11 bases sitting between them.